What follows are 28 T cell receptor beta chains derived from one specimen sequenced in a study of T cells in Graves' hyperthyroidism and ophthalmopathy. Using RNA transcripts as the source, TCR beta CDR3 regions were amplified. An initial round of RT-PCR targeting the TCR CDR3 relied on the HTBI primer set. TCRdb itself ran the multiplex PCR reads through MiXCR, one entry per CDR3 protein. The data contain about 640,000 distinct CDR3 sequences, roughly 20% of them seen just once; the ten biggest clones take up about 34%. Specimen: blood. These receptors all stem from a man aged 25-45 years with Graves' ophthalmopathy.

In this sample, this clonotype turned up a few times. The rearrangement joins TRBV4-1 to TRBJ1-1; D not certain. Trimming took off 1 base at V and 8 bases at J, with 5 bases between the two ends. The V gene's germline CDR1 is MGHRA and CDR2 YSYEKL. The CDR3 consists of 11 residues. The CDR3 DNA sequence: TGCGCCAGCAGCCAAGCGTTGGAAGCTTTCTTT. The encoded protein is CASSQALEAFF.

The chain is built from TRBV4-1 and TRBJ1-1; a possible D gene is TRBD1 (5 bases). The CDR3 consists of 14 residues. Trimming stripped 0 bases from V and 4 bases from J, with 9 bases between. Germline lookup yields CDR1 MGHRA and CDR2 YSYEKL. The CDR3 bases are TGCGCCAGCAGCCAAGATAGGGGACGCACTGAAGCTTTCTTT. Residues: CASSQDRGRTEAFF.

The table lists this clonotype with a few counts. J is TRBJ1-3 and V is TRBV7-2; D call uncertain. V lost 2 bases and J lost 0, with 14 bases in between. This CDR3 is 17 amino acids long. CDR1 and CDR2 from the germline V gene are SGHTA and FQGNSA. The CDR3 loop is CASSLRGRQSSGNTIYF. The CDR3 bases are TGTGCCAGCAGCTTAAGAGGCAGGCAGAGCTCTGGAAACACCATATATTTT.

A few counts support this clonotype. The chain employs TRBV6-1 and TRBJ2-5; 12 bases agree with TRBD1. The CDR3 runs to 16 residues. Trimming removed 6 bases from V and 3 bases from J; junction bases left unmatched: 8. Germline CDR1 reads MNHNS; CDR2 reads SASEGT. CDR3 in DNA: TGTGCCAGCAGCCCGGGACAGGGGGCGTGGGAAGAGACCCAGTACTTC. It yields the protein CASSPGQGAWEETQYF.

This clonotype was found many times. The rearrangement uses TRBV15 and TRBJ1-1, with a possible D match to TRBD1 (5 bases). The length of the CDR3 is 14 residues. V lost 0 bases to trimming and J lost 4 bases, with 9 bases between them. Germline V gene data show CDR1 as LNHNV and CDR2 as YYDKDF (reference sequence). CDR3 DNA sequence: TGTGCCACCAGCAGAGATAAGGGGATCACTGAAGCTTTCTTT. It specifies CATSRDKGITEAFF.

This chain joins TRBV10-1 and TRBJ1-5, with D maybe TRBD1 (6 bases). The CDR3 is made up of 18 amino acids. V lost 3 bases, J lost 3 bases, and 21 bases lay in between. CDR1 and CDR2 from the germline V gene are WNHNN and SYGVQD (reference sequence). CDR3 sequence (DNA): TGCGCCAGCAGTGATATAAGGGGGGTACGGATCGTCAATCAGCCCCAGCATTTT. Its protein product is CASSDIRGVRIVNQPQHF.

The table lists this clonotype with a count of one. V and J are TRBV6-1 and TRBJ2-7, with D perhaps matching TRBD1 or TRBD2 (6 bases each). There are 20 residues in the CDR3. CDR1 and CDR2 (germline): MNHNS, SASEGT. Trimming took 6 bases from V and 0 from J, leaving 30 bases between them. As DNA, the CDR3 is TGTGCCAGCAGCGGCTCCCGGACAGTACTAGCTTCCCTAGACTCCTACGAGCAGTACTTC. This codes for CASSGSRTVLASLDSYEQYF.

This rearrangement joins TRBV2 to TRBJ1-2, with 8 positions matching TRBD1. The CDR3 has 15 residues. After removal of 6 bases from V and 8 bases from J, the junction contained 14 bases not matched to a gene. Germline assignment: CDR1 SNHLY and CDR2 FYNNEI. CDR3 nucleotide sequence: TGTGCCAGCAGCGCTCCGGGACAGGTGTTAGAAGGCTACACCTTC. Its translation is CASSAPGQVLEGYTF.

This clonotype occurred many times. This chain connects TRBV6-5 to TRBJ1-1; D is uncertain. Germline lookup yields CDR1 MNHEY and CDR2 SVGAGI. V gave up 2 bases and J gave up 1 base, with 8 bases separating them. This CDR3 is 14 amino acids long. Written as DNA, the CDR3 is TGTGCCAGCAGTTACGGGGAGGCGAACACTGAAGCTTTCTTT. Translation: CASSYGEANTEAFF.

CDR3 DNA sequence: TGTGCCAGCAGCGTAGGTACTAGCGGGAGTGACGAGCAGTACTTC. Translating gives CASSVGTSGSDEQYF. The chain couples TRBV9 to TRBJ2-7; 11 nucleotides align to TRBD2. From germline, CDR1 is SGDLS and CDR2 YYNGEE. This CDR3 is built from 15 residues. The J segment lost 5 bases and the V segment lost 0 bases, leaving 4 bases of the junction unmatched. Full variable domain (rest looked up from reference TRBV9 and TRBJ2-7): DSGVTQTPKHLITATGQRVTLRCSPRSGDLSVYWYQQSLDQGLQFLIQYYNGEERAKGNILERFSAQQFPDLHSELNLSSLELGDSALYFCASSVGTSGSDEQYFGPGTRLTVT.

This clonotype has more than one count but fewer than ten. This chain joins TRBV25-1 and TRBJ2-3; 12 positions match TRBD2. Germline values: CDR1 MGHDK, CDR2 SYGVNS. CDR3 length: 15 amino acids. With V trimmed by 8 bases and J by 8 bases, 11 bases remained unmatched. This CDR3 is CASSGLAGRVGTQYF. DNA for the CDR3: TGTGCCAGCTCCGGACTAGCGGGAAGGGTAGGTACGCAGTATTTT.

This chain joins TRBV30 and TRBJ1-1; tentative D call: TRBD1 (5 bases). CDR1 and CDR2 (germline): GTSNPN, SVGIG (reference sequence). V shed 0 bases and J shed 1 base, with 15 bases lying between them. The length of the CDR3 is 16 residues. The CDR3 nucleotides are TGTGCCTGGAGTGTATCCGGGACCCTGGGGAACACTGAAGCTTTCTTT. It is translated as CAWSVSGTLGNTEAFF. Using reference TRBV30 and TRBJ1-1 for the parts outside the CDR3, the full variable domain is SQTIHQWPATLVQPVGSPLSLECTVEGTSNPNLYWYRQAAGRGLQLLFYSVGIGQISSEVPQNLSASRPQDRQFILSSKKLLLSDSGFYLCAWSVSGTLGNTEAFFGQGTRLTVV.

This clonotype came up many times. V is TRBV2 and J is TRBJ1-1, with a tentative D call TRBD1 (5 bases). V lost 4 bases and J lost 3, with 15 bases in between. CDR3 length: 15 residues. In germline, CDR1 is SNHLY, CDR2 FYNNEI. The CDR3 DNA sequence: TGTGCCAGCAGTGTAGGGGCCTCAAGGGACACTGAAGCTTTCTTT. Translated, it gives CASSVGASRDTEAFF.

This clonotype has just a few counts. The V and J genes are TRBV5-1 and TRBJ2-1; 8 bases align to TRBD2. The CDR3 has 15 amino acids. J gave up 7 bases and V 1 base, and 7 bases lay outside the gene matches. Germline V CDR1 and CDR2: SGHRS, YFSETQ. This chain's CDR3 is CASSLRTSNRNEQFF. The DNA of the CDR3 is TGCGCCAGCAGCTTGAGGACTAGCAATAGGAATGAGCAGTTCTTC.

This rearrangement joins TRBV30 to TRBJ1-3; D may be TRBD1 (6 bases). Trimming removed 7 bases at V and 2 bases at J, with 18 bases between. There are 15 residues in the CDR3. Germline CDR1 reads GTSNPN; CDR2 reads SVGIG (reference sequence). The CDR3 here is CAYDGGTSTGNTIYF. The CDR3 DNA reads as TGTGCCTACGACGGAGGGACATCTACTGGAAACACCATATATTTT.

This clonotype was seen at least ten times. V and J are TRBV5-1 and TRBJ2-1; the match to TRBD1 covers 8 bases. Trimming took 0 bases from V and 8 from J; bases not matched to a gene: 7. Germline V gives CDR1 SGHRS, CDR2 YFSETQ. The CDR3 contains 15 residues. The CDR3 is CASSLGQGALDEQFF. CDR3 coding DNA: TGCGCCAGCAGCTTGGGGCAGGGGGCTCTCGATGAGCAGTTCTTC.

This clonotype was seen a few times. The chain joins TRBV5-5 to TRBJ2-5; D may be TRBD1 (6 bases). Between the trimmed V and J ends, which lost 3 bases and 5 bases, there was a span of 11 bases. Per germline, CDR1 SGHKS and CDR2 YYEKEE (reference sequence). The CDR3 is made up of 13 amino acids. The CDR3 spells CASSWPGEETQYF. As DNA, the CDR3 is TGTGCCAGCAGCTGGCCAGGGGAGGAGACCCAGTACTTC.

In its sample, this clonotype was seen a few times. The chain links TRBV19 to TRBJ1-5; D remains unclear. The CDR3 contains 14 residues. The germline V gene has CDR1 LNHDA and CDR2 SQIVND (reference sequence). Trimming left V 7 bases short and J 3 bases short, with 13 bases between. In DNA form, the CDR3 reads TGTGCCAGTACCCAGACCACAGACAATCAGCCCCAGCATTTT. Translation gives CASTQTTDNQPQHF.

This clonotype turned up a few times. The CDR3 is CASSLMGAGGNQPQHF. In DNA form, the CDR3 reads TGTGCCAGCAGTTTAATGGGGGCTGGAGGCAATCAGCCCCAGCATTTT. This chain joins TRBV12-3 or TRBV12-4 and TRBJ1-5; a possible D gene is TRBD1 (6 bases). This CDR3 is 16 amino acids long. V lost 2 bases and J 2 bases, leaving 13 bases between the germline ends.

The sample holds one count of this clonotype. A much larger clone is a single base away; this may be a read error. The chain carries TRBV12-3 or TRBV12-4 and TRBJ2-5, with D perhaps being TRBD1 or TRBD2 (5 bases each). With 5 bases removed from V and 5 bases from J, the gap between germline ends came to 15 bases. The CDR3 contains 14 residues. In DNA, the CDR3 is TGTGCCAGCAGTGCCGGGACGGCGGTGGAGACCCAGTACTTC. It is translated as CASSAGTAVETQYF.

The chain carries TRBV7-8 and TRBJ1-2; a weak D match, TRBD1 (5 bases). There are 15 residues in the CDR3. V gave up 2 bases and J gave up 5 bases, with 15 bases separating them. Germline V gene lookup returns CDR1 SGHVS and CDR2 FQNEAQ. CDR3 nucleotides: TGTGCCAGCAGCTTAACGGGAGGGGCACCTTATGGCTACACCTTC. This codes for CASSLTGGAPYGYTF.

A note on this clonotype: This may stem from a read error, because a much larger clone lies one nucleotide away. CDR3 region: CASSKSNTEELFF. For the CDR3, the DNA is TGTGCCAGCAGCAAATCGAACACCGAGGAGCTGTTTTTT. The V and J genes are TRBV11-2 and TRBJ2-2, with unresolved D. CDR3 length equals 13 residues. In germline, CDR1 is SGHAT, CDR2 FQNNGV.

Only a few counts were recorded for this clonotype. The rearrangement uses TRBV27 and TRBJ2-5; weak D call: TRBD2 (6 bases). The V and J ends lost 6 bases and 5 bases respectively, with 16 bases between them. Looked up from germline, CDR1 is MNHEY and CDR2 is SMNVEV (reference sequence). CDR3 length: 14 amino acids. The CDR3 sequence: CASRPSAGRETQYF. The CDR3 DNA follows: TGTGCCAGCAGACCGAGCGCGGGGCGGGAGACCCAGTACTTC.

A few counts support this clonotype. The gene calls are TRBV30 and TRBJ2-7; D may be TRBD1 (6 bases). Germline V lookup: CDR1 GTSNPN, CDR2 SVGIG (reference sequence). Trimming took 3 bases from V and 3 from J, leaving 18 bases between them. The CDR3 loop spans 15 amino acids. CDR3 amino acids: CAWSVNRVVSYEQYF. CDR3 sequence (DNA): TGTGCCTGGAGCGTGAACAGGGTAGTAAGCTACGAGCAGTACTTC.

This clonotype was detected ten times or more. V usage is TRBV7-2 and J usage is TRBJ2-3; D is unclear. The CDR3 is 12 amino acids. With 5 bases removed from V and 3 bases from J, the gap between germline ends came to 6 bases. Germline-derived CDR1 and CDR2 are SGHTA and FQGNSA. DNA of the CDR3: TGTGCCAGCAGCATCCTTACAGATACGCAGTATTTT. It is translated as CASSILTDTQYF.

This clonotype occurred a few times. The chain employs TRBV11-2 and TRBJ2-7; TRBD1 matches at 7 bases. This CDR3 region has 14 residues. J gave up 6 bases and V 6 bases, and 11 bases lay outside the gene matches. CDR1 is SGHAT, CDR2 FQNNGV, per germline. CDR3 residues: CASSLDRSTLEQYF. Written as DNA, the CDR3 is TGTGCCAGCAGTCTGGACAGGTCCACGCTCGAGCAGTACTTC.

V is TRBV19 and J is TRBJ2-6; D may be TRBD1 (6 bases). V was cut by 4 bases and J by 0 bases, with 13 bases left in between. In germline, CDR1 is LNHDA, CDR2 SQIVND (reference sequence). The CDR3 contains 17 residues. The CDR3 spells CASSTLYRASGANVLTF. DNA of the CDR3: TGTGCCAGTAGTACCTTATACAGGGCCTCTGGGGCCAACGTCCTGACTTTC.

This clonotype was recorded a few times. This sequence joins TRBV7-9 and TRBJ2-5, with TRBD2 matching over 7 bases. The CDR3 is made up of 16 amino acids. V was pared by 5 bases and J by 0 bases, with 9 bases of the junction left unmatched. Germline CDR1 is SEHNR and CDR2 is FQNEAQ (reference sequence). In DNA form, the CDR3 reads TGTGCCAGCAGCCTCCCTAGCGGAAAGTACCAAGAGACCCAGTACTTC. It codes for CASSLPSGKYQETQYF.